The rows below give T cell receptor beta chains drawn from one sample of a study of T cells in tuberculosis. This table comes from immunoSEQ multiplex PCR, and its TCRdb copy is limited to in-frame clones, with some not included. The sample yields about 59,000 clones, around 86% seen once. The sample taken for sequencing was CD1b-GMM tetramer-negative cells sorted from PBMCs. The receptors originated from an adult woman with latent tuberculosis. The CDR3 runs from the conserved cysteine through the conserved F or W. Each record gives: D gene, clone size, V gene, J gene, CDR3 DNA, CDR3 protein. D genes are given only for firm matches. Clone size is given for some rows only: seen once, a few or many times, or a class if the clone is expanded.

>.|once|TRBV30|TRBJ2-6
TGTGCCTGGAGTGTACGGAGGGGTGGGGCCAACGTCCTGACTTTC
CAWSVRRGGANVLTF
>TRBD1|.|TRBV5-4|TRBJ2-2
TGTGCCAGCAGCTTGCCCGGACAGGGATCGTCCGGGGAGCTGTTTTTT
CASSLPGQGSSGELFF
>TRBD1|.|TRBV7-2|TRBJ2-5
TGTGCCAGCAGCTTAGGGACAGGGGTAGAGACCCAGTACTTC
CASSLGTGVETQYF
>.|.|TRBV4-1|TRBJ2-3
TGCGCCAGCAGCCAAGTCAGCGGGGGGACAGGGGCAACAGATACGCAGTATTTT
CASSQVSGGTGATDTQYF
>.|.|TRBV28|TRBJ1-2
TGTGCCAGCAGTCCCGCAGGGAATAGGAATGGCTACACCTTC
CASSPAGNRNGYTF
>TRBD1|.|TRBV7-9|TRBJ1-1
TGTGCCAGCAGCTTAAGCGGACAGGAGATATGGGTGGCCAACACTGAAGCTTTCTTT
CASSLSGQEIWVANTEAFF
>TRBD1|.|TRBV15|TRBJ1-1
TGTGCCACCAGCAGCCACAGGGGCACTGAAGCTTTCTTT
CATSSHRGTEAFF
>TRBD1|.|TRBV29-1|TRBJ1-1
TGCAGCGTTCAGGGGGTAGGCACTGAAGCTTTCTTT
CSVQGVGTEAFF
>.|.|TRBV6-5|TRBJ2-2
TGTGCCAGCAGTCCGACAGGGAACACCGGGGAGCTGTTTTTT
CASSPTGNTGELFF
>.|.|TRBV5-1|TRBJ2-5
TGCGCCAGCAGCTTCGGGTCAACTCAAGAGACCCAGTACTTC
CASSFGSTQETQYF
>.|.|TRBV11-2|TRBJ2-7
TGTGCCAGCAGCTTAGATCCAACTCCCTACGAGCAGTACTTC
CASSLDPTPYEQYF
>TRBD1|.|TRBV5-1|TRBJ1-2
TGCGCCAGCAGCTTGGGGGGGGACAGTCGTCCGGAAGGCTACACCTTC
CASSLGGDSRPEGYTF
>TRBD1|few|TRBV27|TRBJ2-7
TGTGCCAGCAAACAGGGGGCGGGGGAGCAGTACTTC
CASKQGAGEQYF
>.|few|TRBV6-5|TRBJ2-1
TGTGCCAGCAGTTACTCGGGGGCGGGGGCCGGGAATGAGCAGTTCTTC
CASSYSGAGAGNEQFF
>TRBD1|.|TRBV18|TRBJ1-3
TGTGCCAGCTCACCACCGAGCAGGGGGCCGGCTGGAAACACCATATATTTT
CASSPPSRGPAGNTIYF
>TRBD1|.|TRBV29-1|TRBJ1-1
TGCAGCGTTGGGGGTACAGGGGTTGTCGCCACTGAAGCTTTCTTT
CSVGGTGVVATEAFF
>.|.|TRBV6-5|TRBJ2-1
TGTGCCAGCAGTTACCCCCAGGGTTGTTCCCAGTTCTTC
CASSYPQGCSQFF